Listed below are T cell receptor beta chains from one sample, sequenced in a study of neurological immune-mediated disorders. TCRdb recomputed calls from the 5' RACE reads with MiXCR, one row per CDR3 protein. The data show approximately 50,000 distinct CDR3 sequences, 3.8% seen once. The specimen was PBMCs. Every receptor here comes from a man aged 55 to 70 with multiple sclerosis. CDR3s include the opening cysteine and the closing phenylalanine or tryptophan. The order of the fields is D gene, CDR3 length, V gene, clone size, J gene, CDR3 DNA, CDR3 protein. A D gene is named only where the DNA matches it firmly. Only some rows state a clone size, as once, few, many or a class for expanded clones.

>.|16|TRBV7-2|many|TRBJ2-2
TGTGCCAGCAGCTTAAATCCCGGGGTTGACACCGGGGAGCTGTTTTTT
CASSLNPGVDTGELFF
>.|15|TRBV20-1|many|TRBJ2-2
TGCAGTGCTAGAGGTGGCACACTTGGGACCGGGGAGCTGTTTTTT
CSARGGTLGTGELFF
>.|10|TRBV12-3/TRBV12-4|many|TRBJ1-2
TGTGCCAGCAGTTTCCTCCCGCCTATCTTC
CASSFLPPIF
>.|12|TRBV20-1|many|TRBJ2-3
TGCAGTGCTAGGCGAAGCACAGATACGCAGTATTTT
CSARRSTDTQYF
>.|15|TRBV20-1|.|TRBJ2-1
TGCAGTGCTAGAGATGCGGTCAACTTCTACAATGAGCAGTTCTTC
CSARDAVNFYNEQFF
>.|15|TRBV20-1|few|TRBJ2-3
TGCAGTGCTAGAGATCGAGGGACCGGGATGGATACGCAGTATTTT
CSARDRGTGMDTQYF
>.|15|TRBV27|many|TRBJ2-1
TGTGCCAGCAGTTCCGGACTTAACTCCTACAATGAGCAGTTCTTC
CASSSGLNSYNEQFF
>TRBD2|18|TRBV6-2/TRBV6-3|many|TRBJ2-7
TGTGCCAGCAGTTACATGTCCCCCGGGACTAGCGGTACCTACGAGCAGTACTTC
CASSYMSPGTSGTYEQYF
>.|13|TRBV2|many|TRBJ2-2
TGTGCCGGAAGGACAGAAGCCACCGGGGAGCTGTTTTTT
CAGRTEATGELFF
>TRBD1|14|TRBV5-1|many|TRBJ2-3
TGCGCCAGCAGCCTCGGGACAGGGGCAGATACGCAGTATTTT
CASSLGTGADTQYF
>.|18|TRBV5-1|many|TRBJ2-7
TGCGCCAGCAGCTTGGGGACCGGGGGCGGGAGAAGTCTGGATGAGCAGTACTTC
CASSLGTGGGRSLDEQYF
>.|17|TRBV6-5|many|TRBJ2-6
TGTGCCAGCAGTTCCACCGGAAGCTACTCTGGGGCCAACGTCCTGACTTTC
CASSSTGSYSGANVLTF
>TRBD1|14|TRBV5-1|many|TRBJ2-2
TGCGCCAGCGGAAACAGGGGGAACACCGGGGAGCTGTTTTTT
CASGNRGNTGELFF
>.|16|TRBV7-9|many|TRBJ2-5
TGTGCCAGCAGCTTACCGCAGGGAGCATGGTTGGAGACCCAGTACTTC
CASSLPQGAWLETQYF
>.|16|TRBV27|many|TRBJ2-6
TGTGCCAGCCTCCGAACAGGGAGAGCTGGGGCCAACGTCCTGACTTTC
CASLRTGRAGANVLTF
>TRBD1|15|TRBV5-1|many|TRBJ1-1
TGCGCCAGCAGCTTAGGCCGGACAGGGAGGACTGAAGCTTTCTTT
CASSLGRTGRTEAFF
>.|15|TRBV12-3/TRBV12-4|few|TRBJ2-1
TGTGCCAGCAGTTCCGCCGCGGGGTCATACAATGAGCAGTTCTTC
CASSSAAGSYNEQFF
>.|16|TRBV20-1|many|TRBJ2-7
TGCAGTGCTAGCGCTAACCGACTGGCGTTTCGGGACGAGCAGTACTTC
CSASANRLAFRDEQYF